These 13 T cell receptor beta chains came from one sample sequenced in a study of blood T cells in healthy people across ages. Together with a sample-barcoded 5' primer, a J-beta primer mix was included in a second PCR lasting roughly 7 to 11 cycles. TCRdb independently ran MiXCR on the 5' RACE reads; one entry per CDR3 protein. The repertoire has 600,000 to 850,000 distinct CDR3 sequences, more than 20% of them found once; the top ten carry under 9.5%. The sample was also reused in another study, on T cells of mothers and their children.

The sequenced material came from blood. Source of these receptors: a boy younger than 18 in good health.

This chain connects TRBV12-3 or TRBV12-4 to TRBJ2-7; 7 positions agree with TRBD1. J gave up 3 bases and V 5 bases, and 7 bases lay outside the gene matches. The CDR3 consists of 14 residues. The CDR3 sequence is CASSARQGGYEQYF. CDR3 nucleotides: TGTGCCAGCAGTGCCAGACAGGGTGGCTACGAGCAGTACTTC.

The V gene is TRBV5-5, the J gene TRBJ2-4; 9 bases line up with TRBD2. Germline V gives CDR1 SGHKS, CDR2 YYEKEE (reference sequence). The CDR3 runs to 16 residues. J gave up 2 bases and V 0 bases, and 3 bases lay outside the gene matches. The CDR3 sequence is CASSLVAGGPKNIQYF. The DNA of the CDR3 is TGTGCCAGCAGCTTGGTGGCGGGAGGGCCCAAAAACATTCAGTACTTC.

This sequence joins TRBV27 and TRBJ1-1; D possibly corresponds to TRBD1 (6 bases). The CDR3 is made up of 14 amino acids. V was trimmed by 6 bases and J by 5 bases, leaving 16 bases between them. Germline CDR1 reads MNHEY; CDR2 reads SMNVEV (reference sequence). CDR3 bases: TGTGCCAGCAGCCACCGGGGGGCTAGAACTGAAGCTTTCTTT. Translation: CASSHRGARTEAFF.

This clonotype was counted only a few times. CDR3 nucleotides: TGTGCCAGCAGCCCCGACCCTAGCGGGGGATACAATGAGCAGTTCTTC. Its protein product is CASSPDPSGGYNEQFF. The V and J genes are TRBV11-3 and TRBJ2-1; 10 positions match TRBD2. The V gene's germline CDR1 is SGHNT and CDR2 YENEEA. V lost 5 bases and J lost 4; bases outside the gene matches: 8. This CDR3 spans 16 amino acids.

The rearrangement links TRBV20-1 to TRBJ2-5; D is perhaps TRBD1 (6 bases). Looked up from germline, CDR1 is DFQATT and CDR2 is SNEGSKA (reference sequence). V was shortened by 5 bases and J by 1 base, with 11 bases between the two germline ends. This CDR3 comprises 13 residues. CDR3 coding DNA: TGCAGTGCTCCTAAGGGGGTCCAAGAGACCCAGTACTTC. Amino acids: CSAPKGVQETQYF.

The chain carries TRBV5-1 and TRBJ2-7, with D tentatively TRBD2 (6 bases). The germline gives CDR1 SGHRS, CDR2 YFSETQ. The CDR3 is 14 residues long. V was pared by 2 bases and J by 7 bases, with 16 bases between. The CDR3 spells CASSLWEARGEQYF. Here the CDR3 DNA reads TGCGCCAGCAGCTTATGGGAGGCAAGAGGTGAGCAGTACTTC.

This chain links TRBV12-3 or TRBV12-4 with TRBJ2-5; the D is unclear. The DNA end lines up better with TRBJ2-1; the J call may be wrong. CDR3 length: 13 amino acids. The CDR3 bases are TGTGCCAGCAGTTTAGAGGTAGGGCATGAGCAGTTCTTC. Residues: CASSLEVGHEQFF.

This clonotype came up a few times. The chain combines TRBV27 with TRBJ2-7; 8 positions agree with TRBD2. Germline V CDR1 and CDR2: MNHEY, SMNVEV (reference sequence). With V trimmed by 0 bases and J by 3 bases, 10 bases remained unmatched. The CDR3 extends over 17 amino acids. The CDR3 sequence is CASSLSWGAGVFYEQYF. The CDR3 nucleotides are TGTGCCAGCAGTTTATCGTGGGGAGCGGGGGTTTTCTACGAGCAGTACTTC.

The genes are TRBV6-2 or TRBV6-3 and TRBJ2-1; tentative D call: TRBD2 (6 bases). Germline CDR1 MNHEY, CDR2 SVGEGT. This CDR3 is 15 amino acids long. The V and J ends lost 2 bases and 3 bases respectively, with 11 bases between them. This CDR3 reads CASSYGAGSYNEQFF. The CDR3 nucleotides are TGTGCCAGCAGTTACGGTGCCGGGAGCTACAATGAGCAGTTCTTC.

This clonotype turned up a few times. J is TRBJ2-1 and V is TRBV4-3; 8 positions match TRBD1. The CDR3 runs 17 residues. The trim removed 0 bases at V and 0 bases at J, leaving 4 bases unmatched. From germline, CDR1 is LGHNA and CDR2 YSLEER. The CDR3 sequence is CASSQDLTGGSYNEQFF. As DNA, the CDR3 is TGCGCCAGCAGCCAAGATCTTACAGGGGGCTCCTACAATGAGCAGTTCTTC.

The sample holds many counts of this clonotype. The rearrangement uses TRBV11-3 and TRBJ2-5, with TRBD1 identical over 8 bases. The J call may be faulty, since TRBJ2-1 better matches the DNA end. The CDR3 runs to 14 residues. From germline, CDR1 is SGHNT and CDR2 YENEEA. The CDR3 reads CASSLDGTGSEQFF. The CDR3 nucleotides are TGTGCCAGCAGCTTAGATGGGACAGGTAGTGAGCAGTTCTTC.

The chain carries TRBV7-8 and TRBJ2-5; the match to TRBD2 covers 12 bases. Trimming cost V 4 bases and J 5 bases; bases outside gene matches: 11. CDR1 SGHVS and CDR2 FQNEAQ come from the germline V gene. This CDR3 is built from 17 residues. In nucleotides, the CDR3 is TGTGCCAGCAGCTATAGAATACTAGCGGGGGGATGGGAGACCCAGTACTTC. Translated: CASSYRILAGGWETQYF.

This clonotype occurred many times. The rearrangement uses TRBV6-5 and TRBJ2-5, with D tentatively TRBD1 (5 bases). Germline CDR1 is MNHEY and CDR2 is SVGAGI. V gave up 0 bases and J gave up 5 bases, with 10 bases separating them. The CDR3 consists of 14 residues. CDR3 sequence (DNA): TGTGCCAGCAGTTACTCGCCAGGGATGGAGACCCAGTACTTC. Residues: CASSYSPGMETQYF.